The 9 T cell receptor beta chains listed next were all sequenced from one sample in a study of T cells after yellow fever vaccination. TCRdb recomputed calls from the 5' RACE reads with MiXCR, one row per CDR3 protein. The sample shows approximately 580,000 distinct CDR3 sequences, around a sixth of them seen only once. The sequencing used PBMCs, collected about 5 days after the first yellow fever vaccination. Receptors originate from a man aged 18 to 35 who received the YFV17D yellow fever vaccine.

V is TRBV7-6 and J is TRBJ2-2, with D possibly TRBD2 on 8 matching bases. The CDR3 loop spans 21 amino acids. Per germline, CDR1 SGHVS and CDR2 FNYEAQ. V lost 3 bases and J lost 2, with 28 bases in between. For the CDR3, the DNA is TGTGCCAGCAGCTTTTCCCCTGACAGGGAGGAGCGGGGGCGTAACACCGGGGAGCTGTTTTTT. This sequence encodes CASSFSPDREERGRNTGELFF.

This clonotype was counted a few times. J is TRBJ2-1 and V is TRBV12-3 or TRBV12-4; 7 positions match TRBD2. The CDR3 spans 14 residues. V was clipped by 6 bases and J by 4 bases; unmatched bases: 6. The CDR3 DNA sequence: TGTGCCAGCAGGGGGGGGAGCGGGTACAATGAGCAGTTCTTC. Encoded protein: CASRGGSGYNEQFF.

The chain has TRBV5-1 and TRBJ1-4; the match to TRBD1 covers 9 bases. Trimming took 5 bases from V and 8 from J; bases not matched to a gene: 10. Germline V CDR1 and CDR2: SGHRS, YFSETQ. The CDR3 loop spans 15 amino acids. In DNA, the CDR3 is TGCGCCAGCAGTGGACAGGGACAGGGCGTGGAAAAACTGTTTTTT. It is translated as CASSGQGQGVEKLFF.

This chain links TRBV6-2 or TRBV6-3 with TRBJ2-7, with TRBD1 matching over 9 bases. Trimming removed 6 bases from V and 1 base from J; junction bases left unmatched: 7. From germline, CDR1 is MNHEY and CDR2 SVGEGT. This CDR3 has 15 residues. The CDR3 is CASSPDRGGSYEQYF. The CDR3 DNA is TGTGCCAGCAGCCCGGACAGGGGCGGGTCCTACGAGCAGTACTTC.

This clonotype showed up just a few times. The chain has TRBV5-1 and TRBJ1-2; D ambiguous. This CDR3 is 13 amino acids long. From germline, CDR1 is SGHRS and CDR2 YFSETQ. With 7 bases removed from V and 0 bases from J, the gap between germline ends came to 10 bases. The CDR3 bases are TGCGCCAGCCGAGAGACCTCTAACTATGGCTACACCTTC. Its protein product is CASRETSNYGYTF.

The V call is TRBV4-3, the J call TRBJ2-5; 9 bases are shared with TRBD2. Trimming removed 4 bases from V and 1 base from J; junction bases left unmatched: 4. This CDR3 is built from 15 residues. CDR1 and CDR2 from the germline V gene are LGHNA and YSLEER. The CDR3 DNA is TGCGCCAGCAGCCTCGGACTAGCGTTCCAAGAGACCCAGTACTTC. It yields the protein CASSLGLAFQETQYF.

The J gene is TRBJ2-5, the V gene TRBV4-2, with 8 bases aligning to TRBD2. The CDR3 totals 15 residues. Per germline, CDR1 LGHNA and CDR2 YNFKEQ. Trimming took 1 base from V and 4 from J; bases not matched to a gene: 5. CDR3 amino acids: CASSQVAGRIETQYF. The CDR3 DNA is TGTGCCAGCAGCCAAGTAGCGGGGCGAATAGAGACCCAGTACTTC.

V usage is TRBV11-1 and J usage is TRBJ2-7, with 10 bases lining up with TRBD1. The CDR3 has 16 amino acids. Trimming took 5 bases from V and 7 from J; bases not matched to a gene: 14. Germline lookup yields CDR1 SGHAT and CDR2 FQDESV (reference sequence). The CDR3 nucleotides read TGTGCCAGCAGCGCATCCCGGGACAGGGGACCGAGGGAGCAGTACGTC. Amino acids: CASSASRDRGPREQYV.

This clonotype came up a few times. J is TRBJ2-1 and V is TRBV3-1, with D unclear. The CDR3 loop spans 13 amino acids. V was cut by 4 bases and J by 9 bases, with 13 bases left in between. CDR1 LGHDT and CDR2 YNNKEL come from the germline V gene (reference sequence). The CDR3 loop reads CASSLASNIEQFF. The CDR3 region has the DNA TGTGCCAGCAGCCTGGCCTCCAATATTGAGCAGTTCTTC.